This TCR beta chain was sequenced in a study of blood T cells in healthy people across ages. General observations from the study: Long-lived donors carried more naive CD4+ cells and greater diversity than aged donors. Unknown donor CMV status possibly confounded expanded clonotype changes.

As concerns this clonotype: What it binds is unknown.

Per germline, CDR1 LGHNA and CDR2 YSLEER. V lost 0 bases, J lost 3 bases, and 12 bases lay in between. This CDR3 region has 15 residues. The second PCR ran 7 to 11 cycles with a sample-barcoded 5' primer and J-beta primers. TCRdb re-called the 5' RACE reads with MiXCR, one entry per CDR3 protein. Of 600,000 or so distinct CDR3 sequences listed, roughly 21% are singletons. The chain couples TRBV4-3 to TRBJ2-7; no definite D call. This TCR came from a man between 70 and 80 years old in good health. What was sequenced was blood. This CDR3 reads CASSQDWGTHYEQYF. The CDR3 nucleotides read TGCGCCAGCAGCCAAGACTGGGGAACTCACTACGAGCAGTACTTC.